These 15 T cell receptor beta chains were all obtained from the same sample, sequenced in a study of T cells in localized non-small cell lung cancer (dated by TCRdb to the early 2020s). The library was prepared using the immunoSEQ multiplex PCR assay. TCRdb retrieved this table from immuneACCESS and kept in-frame rearrangements only. Not all clones are present; in checked studies, unresolved V genes account for under half, and no reason is known for the remainder. The sample profile shows tens of thousands of clones; around 90% of them were found once. The top ten constitute around 17% of the sample. Sample: peripheral blood mononuclear cells, taken before any cancer treatment. The receptors come from a man between 40 and 70 years old with stage III lung adenocarcinoma.

This rearrangement joins TRBV7-9 to TRBJ1-1; the D gene is possibly TRBD1 (5 bases). Trimming pared 1 base from V and 3 bases from J, leaving 9 bases between. Germline V CDR1 and CDR2: SEHNR, FQNEAQ (reference sequence). The CDR3 covers 14 residues. CDR3 loop: CASSLGQGHTEAFF. CDR3 nucleotide sequence: TGTGCCAGCAGCTTAGGGCAGGGTCACACTGAAGCTTTCTTT. Combining the CDR3 with reference TRBV7-9 and TRBJ1-1 gives the whole variable domain DTGVSQNPRHKITKRGQNVTFRCDPISEHNRLYWYRQTLGQGPEFLTYFQNEAQLEKSRLLSDRFSAERPKGSFSTLEIQRTEQGDSAMYLCASSLGQGHTEAFFGQGTRLTVV.

This chain joins TRBV27 and TRBJ2-7; no clear D. Trimming removed 5 bases from V and 2 bases from J, with 10 bases in between. Germline values: CDR1 MNHEY, CDR2 SMNVEV (reference sequence). CDR3 length: 13 amino acids. In DNA form, the CDR3 reads TGTGCCAGCAGTCAACACAGCACCTACGAGCAGTACTTC. Encoded protein: CASSQHSTYEQYF.

V gene TRBV28 combines with J gene TRBJ1-5; D not certain. CDR3 length equals 12 residues. V dropped 8 bases and J dropped 2 bases, with 7 bases sitting between them. Per the germline V gene, CDR1 is MDHEN and CDR2 is SYDVKM. CDR3 coding DNA: TGTGCCAGCTTGCAGGGCAATCAGCCCCAGCATTTT. This translates into CASLQGNQPQHF.

CDR3 sequence (DNA): TGTGCCAGCAGTTCACCGGGAACTGAAGCTTTCTTT. Encoded protein: CASSSPGTEAFF. The J gene is TRBJ1-1, the V gene TRBV7-6, with D unclear. The V gene's germline CDR1 is SGHVS and CDR2 FNYEAQ. The CDR3 has 12 amino acids. V was trimmed by 6 bases and J by 5 bases, leaving 10 bases between them.

The rearrangement uses TRBV7-9 and TRBJ1-4; D unresolved. Germline V CDR1 and CDR2: SEHNR, FQNEAQ (reference sequence). V gave up 7 bases and J gave up 0 bases, with 9 bases separating them. This CDR3 has 14 amino acids. Here the CDR3 reads CASTHLATNEKLFF. The CDR3 DNA reads as TGTGCCAGCACCCATCTGGCAACTAATGAAAAACTGTTTTTT.

The chain links TRBV5-6 to TRBJ2-7; D is undetermined. V was shortened by 5 bases and J by 2 bases, with 14 bases between the two germline ends. Germline V CDR1 and CDR2: SGHDT, YYEEEE. This CDR3 is built from 14 residues. The DNA of the CDR3 is TGTGCCAGCAGTCGACCGGGTTCTACCTACGAGCAGTACTTC. Encoded protein: CASSRPGSTYEQYF.

CDR3 loop: CASSPTGGTGIYEQYF. CDR3 in DNA: TGTGCCAGCAGCCCCACTGGGGGGACAGGGATCTACGAGCAGTACTTC. The chain uses TRBV7-3 and TRBJ2-7; 9 bases align to TRBD1. The ends lost 5 bases at V and 3 bases at J; junction bases unmatched: 11. The CDR3 totals 16 residues. CDR1 and CDR2 from the germline V gene are SGHTA and FQGTGA.

The chain employs TRBV7-2 and TRBJ1-1; D is unresolved. The V gene lost 1 base and the J gene lost 8 bases, with 14 bases spanning the gap. The V gene's germline CDR1 is SGHTA and CDR2 FQGNSA. The CDR3 totals 14 residues. The CDR3 reads CASSLVKGVGEAFF. The CDR3 coding sequence is TGTGCCAGCAGCTTAGTAAAGGGTGTGGGAGAAGCTTTCTTT.

The chain links TRBV9 to TRBJ1-1; D may be TRBD1 (6 bases). The CDR3 covers 15 residues. V was clipped by 3 bases and J by 2 bases, with 14 bases between them. Germline CDR1 reads SGDLS; CDR2 reads YYNGEE. The CDR3 region has the DNA TGTGCCAGCAGCGCCCTTGGGGGGGGCAACACTGAAGCTTTCTTT. Translated, it gives CASSALGGGNTEAFF.

This sequence joins TRBV5-6 and TRBJ2-3; 8 bases line up with TRBD2. The length of the CDR3 is 16 residues. Germline CDR1 and CDR2: SGHDT and YYEEEE. Losses at the gene ends were 0 bases for V and 2 bases for J; bases not matched to a gene: 5. CDR3 sequence (DNA): TGTGCCAGCAGCTTGGTCAGCGGGAGACTCACAGATACGCAGTATTTT. Protein: CASSLVSGRLTDTQYF.

This chain joins TRBV7-9 and TRBJ1-6, with 9 bases identical to TRBD1. The V gene's germline CDR1 is SEHNR and CDR2 FQNEAQ (reference sequence). The length of the CDR3 is 14 residues. V was clipped by 5 bases and J by 9 bases; unmatched bases: 5. The CDR3: CASSVDRGVSPLHF. The CDR3, as DNA: TGTGCCAGCAGCGTCGACAGGGGGGTTTCACCCCTCCACTTT.

The V call is TRBV5-6, the J call TRBJ2-5; D gene ambiguous. Germline CDR1 SGHDT, CDR2 YYEEEE. The CDR3 loop spans 12 amino acids. V lost 0 bases and J lost 5, with 5 bases in between. The CDR3 DNA reads as TGTGCCAGCAGCTTGGCGTCCGAGACCCAGTACTTC. Translated: CASSLASETQYF.

The chain links TRBV21-1 to TRBJ2-3. TRBV21-1 is noted as a pseudogene. The CDR3 is 18 amino acids. Here the CDR3 DNA reads TGTGCCAGCAGCAAAGGTCCAGTAGTGGTTTCTTACACAGATACGCAGTATTTT. Translated, it gives CASSKGPVVVSYTDTQYF.

Here the CDR3 reads CASSVGASSPGELFF. The CDR3 coding sequence is TGTGCCAGCAGCGTAGGGGCTAGCTCGCCCGGGGAGCTGTTTTTT. V is TRBV9 and J is TRBJ2-2; tentatively, D is TRBD2 (5 bases). V was pared by 0 bases and J by 6 bases, with 12 bases between. The germline V gene has CDR1 SGDLS and CDR2 YYNGEE. The CDR3 is 15 residues long.

This chain uses TRBV11-3 with TRBJ1-1, with 7 bases identical to TRBD1. V dropped 5 bases and J dropped 4; count of bases not matched to a gene: 10. Germline CDR1 is SGHNT and CDR2 is YENEEA. The CDR3 contains 15 residues. CDR3 nucleotide sequence: TGTGCCAGCAGCCCACGAGGGACAGAGTTCACTGAAGCTTTCTTT. It encodes CASSPRGTEFTEAFF.